This T cell receptor beta chain was sequenced during a study of blood T cell repertoires in COVID-19 (dated by TCRdb to the early 2020s). General notes on the study: Samples covering the acute and convalescent phases of COVID-19 were provided by collaborators in the United States, Italy and Spain. Subjects who had been exposed to COVID-19, were actively infected with it, or had recovered from it provided the deeply sampled blood TCRbeta repertoires that made up the dataset. HLA class I and class II types, where available, came from metadata supplied by the sample provider rather than from assay-based typing. The prospective study material was composed of cDNA or gDNA derived from T cells, B-cell-depleted T cells, or PBMCs. The repertoires were made available in a free public database intended to serve as a resource for research on the immune response to SARS-CoV-2. The sample metadata nearly always contained a de-identified subject ID, COVID-19 status, age in years and sex. Samples came from the ongoing ImmuneRACE study (first 160 participants) plus 1,254 subjects from 6 global collaborators. Beyond this particular receptor, the publication reports: How much clinical and demographic metadata was included differed by source and by participant, and the metadata was provided uncurated.

With respect to this clone: Its antigen is unknown. No much larger clone is present one base from it, and per-base qualities are unavailable.

TCRbeta CDR3 regions were amplified from genomic DNA using the immunoSEQ Assay, a bias-controlled multiplex PCR. The paper's data handling went like this. Within the assay, amplification of reference gene primers was used to estimate how many nucleated cells each sample contained. To quantify the absolute abundance of each unique TCRbeta CDR3 rearrangement, sequence reads were collapsed and filtered. For each sample, productive Simpson clonality was calculated as the square root of Simpson's diversity index over productive rearrangements. TCRdb took over this immuneACCESS table, retaining in-frame rearrangements with V and J assigned. Such tables are incomplete; in checked studies, under half of the missing clones stem from an unresolved V gene, and the remainder is unexplained. The V and J calls and the clone size are those of that table, but D and trimming were determined from the DNA. The table for this sample lists more than 250,000 clones; 80% to 90% of them were counted only once. The biggest ten clones account for roughly 2% of the sample.

Enrolling through a virtual design, the prospective study's participants ranged in age from roughly 18 to 100 years and lived across 20 to 25 United States geographic areas. In the prospective study, cohorts were assigned on the basis of participant-reported clinical history obtained from a screening survey and a study questionnaire. For ImmuneRACE Cohort 3, a participant was defined as recovered based on two consecutive negative NP/OP PCR tests, clearance by a healthcare professional, or resolution of symptoms. In the prospective study, whole blood, serum and a nasopharyngeal or oropharyngeal swab were collected from each participant by mobile phlebotomists. Additional blood draws and questionnaires over a roughly two-month period could optionally be provided by prospective study participants. Before DNA extraction, prospective study blood samples were shipped either frozen or at room temperature.

The V end gives up 7 bases and the J end 8 bases, leaving 10 bases in the junction not matched to a gene. CDR1 and CDR2 are read off the germline V gene as SNHLY and FYNNEI. The CDR3 numbers 13 residues from cysteine through phenylalanine. This entry keeps only the CDR3 DNA: 39 bases, framed from base 1. The sequence derives from a man aged 30-40 years who had recovered from COVID-19. Recombination linked TRBV2 to TRBJ1-1, and 7 junction bases match TRBD1. Sequenced input: PBMCs or T cells enriched from blood (not recorded which). CDR3 region: CASIIEQGIEAFF. The DNA reads TGTGCCAGCATCATCGAACAGGGGATAGAAGCTTTCTTT.